The 20 T cell receptor beta chains presented below share a single source sample, sequenced in a study of cytomegalovirus exposure and HLA in healthy donors. Primers: 60 Vbeta forward and 13 Jbeta reverse. Profiling relied on immunoSEQ multiplex PCR, and the TCRdb table lists in-frame clones only, not all of them. In the table there are 110,000 to 150,000 clones, 79% of which are singletons. Sequencing used PBMCs. The source of these receptors is a man younger than 30 in good health and CMV-seronegative.

This CDR3 is CAISDSGTGNNQPQHF. DNA for the CDR3: TGTGCCATCAGTGACTCCGGGACAGGAAACAATCAGCCCCAGCATTTT. The V and J genes are TRBV10-3 and TRBJ1-5; 8 bases map to TRBD1. The V gene's germline CDR1 is ENHRY and CDR2 SYGVKD. This CDR3 has 16 amino acids. The V and J ends lost 3 bases and 3 bases, in that order; junction bases with no gene match: 7.

This chain links TRBV30 with TRBJ1-3; D unresolved. Germline lookup yields CDR1 GTSNPN and CDR2 SVGIG (reference sequence). CDR3 length: 16 residues. The V and J ends lost 1 base and 0 bases respectively, with 13 bases between them. Here the CDR3 DNA reads TGTGCCTGGAGTGGGGAGCCTACTAGCTCTGGAAACACCATATATTTT. Its protein is CAWSGEPTSSGNTIYF.

This clone came up a few times. The chain combines TRBV5-4 with TRBJ1-6, with 9 positions matching TRBD1. CDR1 and CDR2 (germline): SGHNT, YYREEE (reference sequence). There are 14 residues in the CDR3. J gave up 10 bases and V 3 bases, and 5 bases lay outside the gene matches. CDR3: CASSSQGAYSPLHF. The CDR3 nucleotides read TGTGCCAGCAGCTCACAGGGGGCATACTCACCCCTCCACTTT.

CDR3 in amino acids: CASSLAGEYSPLHF. The DNA of the CDR3 is TGTGCCAGCAGCTTAGCGGGAGAGTATTCACCCCTCCACTTT. The chain recombines TRBV11-1 with TRBJ1-6, with D hard to call. Germline CDR1 SGHAT, CDR2 FQDESV (reference sequence). This CDR3 has 14 amino acids. Trimming stripped 0 bases from V and 8 bases from J, with 8 bases between. The full variable domain, rest sourced from reference TRBV11-1 and TRBJ1-6, is EAEVAQSPRYKITEKSQAVAFWCDPISGHATLYWYRQILGQGPELLVQFQDESVVDDSQLPKDRFSAERLKGVDSTLKIQPAELGDSAMYLCASSLAGEYSPLHFGNGTRLTVT.

V and J are TRBV6-1 and TRBJ2-7; 8 bases match TRBD1. The V gene end was trimmed by 6 bases and the J gene end by 5 bases; junction bases not matched to a gene: 12. Germline V lookup: CDR1 MNHNS, CDR2 SASEGT. The CDR3 spans 15 residues. The CDR3 bases are TGTGCCAGCAGGGCGACAGGGGCTCTAACGGACGAGCAGTACTTC. It codes for CASRATGALTDEQYF.

The genes are TRBV4-3 and TRBJ1-1; 7 bases are shared with TRBD1. Unmatched junction bases numbered 10, after V lost 0 bases and J lost 0 bases. CDR1 is LGHNA, CDR2 YSLEER, per germline. The CDR3 consists of 18 residues. In nucleotides, the CDR3 is TGCGCCAGCAGCCAAGATCAGTGGGTGACAGGGATGAACACTGAAGCTTTCTTT. This sequence encodes CASSQDQWVTGMNTEAFF.

This clone was seen only a few times. The CDR3 region is CASSVDRDYGYTF. DNA of the CDR3: TGTGCCAGCAGCGTCGACAGGGACTATGGCTACACCTTC. V and J are TRBV7-2 and TRBJ1-2; 7 positions agree with TRBD1. With V trimmed by 5 bases and J by 3 bases, 3 bases remained unmatched. CDR1 is SGHTA and CDR2 is FQGNSA in the germline V gene. The CDR3 loop spans 13 amino acids.

This chain links TRBV11-3 with TRBJ2-5; D is unresolved. Germline V gene data show CDR1 as SGHNT and CDR2 as YENEEA. The germline V and J ends were trimmed by 3 bases and 0 bases, with 2 bases remaining between them. CDR3 size: 12 residues. DNA for the CDR3: TGTGCCAGCAGCTTCAACCAAGAGACCCAGTACTTC. It yields the protein CASSFNQETQYF.

In this sample, this clone turned up a few times. V gene TRBV6-5 combines with J gene TRBJ2-3, with TRBD1 matching over 9 bases. This CDR3 comprises 15 residues. Trimming removed 2 bases from V and 8 bases from J; junction bases left unmatched: 8. CDR1 and CDR2 from the germline V gene are MNHEY and SVGAGI. The CDR3 coding sequence is TGTGCCAGCAGTTACCTCGGACAGGGGCAAGGTACGCAGTATTTT. Translating gives CASSYLGQGQGTQYF.

The rearrangement links TRBV7-8 to TRBJ2-7, with 8 positions matching TRBD1. The trim removed 4 bases at V and 4 bases at J, leaving 9 bases unmatched. The CDR3 runs 15 residues. Per germline, CDR1 SGHVS and CDR2 FQNEAQ. Here the CDR3 reads CASSWGQETFYEQYF. As DNA, the CDR3 is TGTGCCAGCAGCTGGGGACAGGAGACCTTTTACGAGCAGTACTTC.

The chain combines TRBV7-9 with TRBJ1-5; D is undetermined. The V gene lost 2 bases and the J gene lost 0 bases, with 5 bases spanning the gap. This CDR3 has 14 amino acids. The germline V gene has CDR1 SEHNR and CDR2 FQNEAQ (reference sequence). DNA for the CDR3: TGTGCCAGCAGCTTACCAGGTAGCAATCAGCCCCAGCATTTT. It specifies CASSLPGSNQPQHF.

The J gene is TRBJ1-2, the V gene TRBV5-6, with D maybe TRBD1 (5 bases). CDR1 SGHDT and CDR2 YYEEEE come from the germline V gene. The CDR3 totals 15 residues. Trimming stripped 5 bases from V and 1 base from J, with 15 bases between. CDR3 amino acids: CASRGLSKNNYGYTF. CDR3 DNA: TGTGCCAGCAGGGGACTGAGTAAAAATAACTATGGCTACACCTTC.

The chain recombines TRBV2 with TRBJ1-2, with D unclear. The CDR3 is 14 residues long. The germline V gene has CDR1 SNHLY and CDR2 FYNNEI. The ends were cut back, 2 bases at V and 6 bases at J, with 13 bases in the middle. The CDR3 spells CASSEQHTGDGYTF. The CDR3 DNA follows: TGTGCCAGCAGTGAACAACACACCGGGGATGGCTACACCTTC.

This clone was observed a few times. J is TRBJ1-2 and V is TRBV4-2, with D unresolved. The germline V gene encodes CDR1 LGHNA and CDR2 YNFKEQ. Trimming pared 0 bases from V and 7 bases from J, leaving 12 bases between. The CDR3 is 14 amino acids. CDR3 residues: CASSQDELSRGYTF. In DNA form, the CDR3 reads TGTGCCAGCAGCCAAGACGAGCTAAGTCGTGGCTACACCTTC.

V usage is TRBV2 and J usage is TRBJ1-2; 8 bases agree with TRBD1. V lost 6 bases to trimming and J lost 1 base; unmatched junction nucleotides: 10. This CDR3 comprises 16 residues. CDR1 SNHLY and CDR2 FYNNEI come from the germline V gene. CDR3 nucleotides: TGTGCCAGCAGAACAGGACAGGGTGGGCTTAACTATGGCTACACCTTC. It encodes CASRTGQGGLNYGYTF.

This clone was counted a single time. The chain employs TRBV29-1 and TRBJ2-1; D is perhaps TRBD1 (6 bases). The V end lost 7 bases, the J end lost 3 bases, and 16 bases lay between the germline ends. Germline V CDR1 and CDR2: SQVTM, ANQGSEA. CDR3 length equals 14 residues. The CDR3 region is CSAGPGQFYNEQFF. CDR3 DNA: TGCAGCGCCGGCCCAGGACAGTTCTACAATGAGCAGTTCTTC.

This clone was seen more than once but under ten times. The chain employs TRBV6-5 and TRBJ1-1, with D possibly TRBD1 on 6 matching bases. The CDR3 spans 11 residues. Per germline, CDR1 MNHEY and CDR2 SVGAGI. V was cut by 5 bases and J by 8 bases, with 9 bases left in between. Here the CDR3 reads CASSRQAEAFF. The CDR3 DNA reads as TGTGCCAGCAGTCGACAGGCAGAAGCTTTCTTT.

The chain uses TRBV30 and TRBJ1-1; D remains unclear. This CDR3 comprises 12 residues. Germline V gene sequence: CDR1 GTSNPN, CDR2 SVGIG (reference sequence). Trimming removed 7 bases at V and 0 bases at J, with 9 bases between. Written as DNA, the CDR3 is TGTGCCTCGACACCTCTGAACACTGAAGCTTTCTTT. Its translation: CASTPLNTEAFF.

The rearrangement links TRBV4-3 to TRBJ2-7; possible D gene TRBD1, 6 bases. Germline CDR1 reads LGHNA; CDR2 reads YSLEER. There are 15 residues in the CDR3. Trimming removed 1 base at V and 0 bases at J, with 10 bases between. The CDR3 region has the DNA TGCGCCAGCAGCCAAGCTAGGGGGAGCTCCTACGAGCAGTACTTC. As protein: CASSQARGSSYEQYF.

This clone has only a few counts. V usage is TRBV30 and J usage is TRBJ1-1, with TRBD1 identical over 10 bases. Germline values: CDR1 GTSNPN, CDR2 SVGIG (reference sequence). Trimming cost V 4 bases and J 12 bases; bases outside gene matches: 5. This CDR3 has 11 amino acids. CDR3 protein: CAWNPGQGTFF. The CDR3 bases are TGTGCCTGGAATCCGGGACAGGGGACTTTCTTT. Supplemented by reference TRBV30 and TRBJ1-1, the full variable domain reads SQTIHQWPATLVQPVGSPLSLECTVEGTSNPNLYWYRQAAGRGLQLLFYSVGIGQISSEVPQNLSASRPQDRQFILSSKKLLLSDSGFYLCAWNPGQGTFFGQGTRLTVV.